The 13 T cell receptor beta chains below all came from one sample that was sequenced in a study of blood T cell repertoires in COVID-19 (dated by TCRdb to about 2020). The library was generated by the immunoSEQ multiplex PCR assay. TCRdb holds this immuneACCESS table with in-frame rearrangements only. Some clones are missing; in checked studies, unresolved V genes explain under half, and the rest has no known cause. This sample gives under 400,000 clones in total; 88% of them show up just once. The ten largest clones take up just over 1% of the sample. Sequencing used PBMCs or T cells enriched from blood (not recorded which). Source of these receptors: a woman aged 25 to 39 who had been exposed to COVID-19.

The V gene is TRBV30, the J gene TRBJ2-5; 12 bases agree with TRBD2. The germline CDR1 and CDR2 sequences are GTSNPN and SVGIG (reference sequence). The J segment lost 7 bases and the V segment lost 1 base, leaving 4 bases of the junction unmatched. The CDR3 runs 14 residues. The CDR3 loop is CAWSGLAGDGTQYF. CDR3 sequence (DNA): TGTGCCTGGAGTGGACTAGCGGGAGATGGGACCCAGTACTTC.

This sequence joins TRBV28 and TRBJ1-2; 8 nucleotides agree with TRBD1. The junction had 7 bases not matched to a gene; V was cut back by 6 bases and J by 4 bases. The CDR3 totals 14 residues. Germline V lookup: CDR1 MDHEN, CDR2 SYDVKM. Written as DNA, the CDR3 is TGTGCCAGCAGGGCCGGGACAGGCTTCTATGGCTACACCTTC. Translation gives CASRAGTGFYGYTF.

This clone showed up just once. The chain combines TRBV27 with TRBJ2-1; D is unresolved. From germline, CDR1 is MNHEY and CDR2 SMNVEV (reference sequence). This CDR3 is 16 amino acids long. Trimming left V 2 bases short and J 6 bases short, with 17 bases between. CDR3 region: CASSLAAWAIGNEQFF. CDR3 DNA: TGTGCCAGCAGTTTAGCCGCATGGGCCATCGGCAATGAGCAGTTCTTC.

The chain joins TRBV7-3 to TRBJ2-1, with 7 bases aligning to TRBD2. Unmatched junction bases numbered 9, after V lost 5 bases and J lost 5 bases. The CDR3 has 15 residues. Looked up from germline, CDR1 is SGHTA and CDR2 is FQGTGA. The CDR3 DNA follows: TGTGCCAGCAGCCCCCGACTAGCTTCGGACAATGAGCAGTTCTTC. This codes for CASSPRLASDNEQFF. The full variable domain, completed using reference TRBV7-3 and TRBJ2-1, is GAGVSQTPSNKVTEKGKYVELRCDPISGHTALYWYRQSLGQGPEFLIYFQGTGAADDSGLPNDRFFAVRPEGSVSTLKIQRTERGDSAVYLCASSPRLASDNEQFFGPGTRLTVL.

This clone was recorded once. CDR3 region: CASSQAPGQGHEKLFF. CDR3 in DNA: TGTGCCAGCAGCCAAGCACCGGGACAGGGGCATGAAAAACTGTTTTTT. The chain combines TRBV13 with TRBJ1-4; 10 nucleotides match TRBD1. V dropped 5 bases and J dropped 6; count of bases not matched to a gene: 9. Germline assignment: CDR1 PRHDT and CDR2 FYEKMQ (reference sequence). CDR3 length: 16 residues.

The chain combines TRBV7-9 with TRBJ1-6, with a possible D match to TRBD1 (6 bases). The ends were cut back, 4 bases at V and 10 bases at J, with 17 bases in the middle. Germline CDR1 and CDR2: SEHNR and FQNEAQ (reference sequence). CDR3 size: 15 residues. The CDR3 DNA follows: TGTGCCAGCAGCTCTACCCAACAGGGCTGGTCACCCCTCCACTTT. This gives the protein CASSSTQQGWSPLHF.

The chain joins TRBV5-1 to TRBJ2-1; D may be TRBD2 (5 bases). The V end lost 0 bases, the J end lost 0 bases, and 7 bases lay between the germline ends. In germline, CDR1 is SGHRS, CDR2 YFSETQ. The CDR3 extends over 15 amino acids. The CDR3 reads CASSLVRDSYNEQFF. CDR3 sequence (DNA): TGCGCCAGCAGCTTGGTCCGGGACTCCTACAATGAGCAGTTCTTC.

The rearrangement joins TRBV3-1 (or the pseudogene TRBV3-2) to TRBJ1-2, with 9 positions matching TRBD1. Germline trimming cut 2 bases from V and 5 bases from J; bases unmatched to any gene: 6. The CDR3 covers 15 residues. Looked up from germline, CDR1 is LGHDT and CDR2 is YNNKEL (reference sequence). The CDR3 DNA sequence: TGTGCCAGCAGCCAACTTTGGGACAGGGTTTATGGCTACACCTTC. It translates to CASSQLWDRVYGYTF.

This clone was recorded a few times. Because it lacks the conserved phenylalanine or tryptophan at the end, this CDR3 is likely a read error. It is unclear where the CDR3 begins or ends on the DNA, so no DNA is shown, and the CDR3 is as TCRdb lists it. This chain links TRBV2 with TRBJ2-3; the table names TRBD2, a call not compared with the DNA. The CDR3 spans 12 residues, counting both ends. Germline CDR1 and CDR2: SNHLY and FYNNEI. The CDR3 sequence is CASSEMGGRGAL.

This clone came up a few times. This chain uses TRBV27 with TRBJ1-5, with 10 bases that match TRBD1. The V gene's germline CDR1 is MNHEY and CDR2 SMNVEV (reference sequence). Trimming cost V 5 bases and J 4 bases; bases outside gene matches: 11. The length of the CDR3 is 17 residues. The CDR3 nucleotides read TGTGCCAGCAGTCGAATCGGGACAGGGGCGGATAATCAGCCCCAGCATTTT. This encodes CASSRIGTGADNQPQHF.

This clone has a single count. The rearrangement joins TRBV2 to TRBJ2-2; tentatively, D is TRBD2 (5 bases). V dropped 8 bases and J dropped 4 bases, with 8 bases sitting between them. The CDR3 has 12 residues. The V gene's germline CDR1 is SNHLY and CDR2 FYNNEI. The CDR3 bases are TGTGCCAGCGACGAGGGCACCGGGGAGCTGTTTTTT. Translating gives CASDEGTGELFF. Full variable domain (rest looked up from reference TRBV2 and TRBJ2-2): EPEVTQTPSHQVTQMGQEVILRCVPISNHLYFYWYRQILGQKVEFLVSFYNNEISEKSEIFDDQFSVERPDGSNFTLKIRSTKLEDSAMYFCASDEGTGELFFGEGSRLTVL.

In the case of this clone: Other DNA sequences in the sample encode the same CDR3. The chain joins TRBV18 to TRBJ1-2, with D tentatively TRBD1 (5 bases). This CDR3 contains 13 residues. Germline V gene sequence: CDR1 KGHSH, CDR2 LQKENI. Trimming removed 2 bases at V and 8 bases at J, with 12 bases between. In DNA form, the CDR3 reads TGTGCCAGCTCACCAGGGCAGGGAAGAGGCTACACCTTC. It encodes CASSPGQGRGYTF.

The chain recombines TRBV20-1 with TRBJ1-1; D possibly corresponds to TRBD1 (5 bases). Trimming took off 3 bases at V and 1 base at J, with 9 bases between the two ends. From germline, CDR1 is DFQATT and CDR2 SNEGSKA (reference sequence). This CDR3 region has 13 residues. The CDR3 DNA is TGCAGTGCTAGTCGGGGGAGGAACACTGAAGCTTTCTTT. Protein: CSASRGRNTEAFF.